This T cell receptor beta chain was retrieved from a study of prognosis after radiotherapy for stage I lung cancer. Genomic DNA provided the template from which TCR beta CDR3 was amplified by two-round multiplex PCR. During first-round PCR, primers specific to each TRBV and TRBJ gene were used. TCRdb itself ran the multiplex PCR reads through MiXCR, one entry per CDR3 protein. The sample consists of approximately 13,000 distinct CDR3 sequences, 25% to 40% of them appearing once. By sample share, this clonotype is medium-sized. This TCR derives from a donor at least 50 years old with non-small cell lung cancer. Sequencing was performed on PBMCs, taken before or after stereotactic body radiation therapy (not recorded which).

This chain's CDR3 is CASSEQGRSPLHF. DNA of the CDR3: TGTGCCAGCAGTGAACAAGGCCGGTCACCCCTCCACTTT. V and J are TRBV6-1 and TRBJ1-6; D not certain. Germline V gene sequence: CDR1 MNHNS, CDR2 SASEGT. V was cut by 2 bases and J by 10 bases, with 9 bases left in between. There are 13 residues in the CDR3.